The rows below give T cell receptor beta chains drawn from one sample of a study of early T cells in non-severe SARS-CoV-2 infection. MiXCR, run by TCRdb on the 5' RACE reads, gives a single entry per CDR3 protein. The data contain 34,000 or so distinct CDR3 sequences, around 9% of them singletons. Material: whole blood. The receptor set was obtained from an adult who was a healthcare worker with PCR-confirmed SARS-CoV-2 infection or an uninfected control (not recorded which). Both conserved end residues are part of each CDR3. A D gene is named only where the DNA matches it firmly. Clone size is given for some rows only: seen once, a few or many times, or a class if the clone is expanded.

CDR3 DNA | CDR3 protein | CDR3 length | clone size | J gene | D gene | V gene
TGTGCCAGCAGCTATACCGGGACAGCGAGAAATGAGCAGTTCTTC | CASSYTGTARNEQFF | 15 | many | TRBJ2-1 | TRBD1 | TRBV5-4
TGTGCCAGCAGCCCAACCAGGGGGGGAGAGACCCAGTACTTC | CASSPTRGGETQYF | 14 | many | TRBJ2-5 | . | TRBV11-2
TGTGCCAGCAGCTTAGTTTCCAGCACAGATACGCAGTATTTT | CASSLVSSTDTQYF | 14 | many | TRBJ2-3 | . | TRBV7-9
TGTGCCAGCAGCACTTGGACTAGCGGCACAGATACGCAGTATTTT | CASSTWTSGTDTQYF | 15 | . | TRBJ2-3 | TRBD2 | TRBV12-3/TRBV12-4
TGTGCCAGCAGCCCAGCGGGGGGTAGAGCCTACGAGCAGTACTTC | CASSPAGGRAYEQYF | 15 | few | TRBJ2-7 | TRBD2 | TRBV7-8
TGTGCCAGTAGTATGGTAGCGGGGGGTTCCTACAATGAGCAGTTCTTC | CASSMVAGGSYNEQFF | 16 | many | TRBJ2-1 | TRBD2 | TRBV19
TGCGCCAGCAGCCAAGCGCCCCCGTATTCACCCCTCCACTTT | CASSQAPPYSPLHF | 14 | few | TRBJ1-6 | . | TRBV4-3
TGTGCCAGCTCACAAACAGGGATCTCAGTAGCTTTCTTT | CASSQTGISVAFF | 13 | few | TRBJ1-1 | . | TRBV18
TGTGCCAGCAGCTTTTTTGGTCATGAGCAGTTCTTC | CASSFFGHEQFF | 12 | many | TRBJ2-1 | . | TRBV5-6
TGTGCCAGCAGCTTACGAAGGCTCATTGACGAGCAGTACTTC | CASSLRRLIDEQYF | 14 | many | TRBJ2-7 | . | TRBV7-9
TGCAGTGCTGCCACAGGGCCGGTAGACGCGCTGTTTTTT | CSAATGPVDALFF | 13 | many | TRBJ1-4 | . | TRBV20-1
TGTGCCAGCAGCCGACTAGCGGGGGCTCGTGAGCAGTACTTC | CASSRLAGAREQYF | 14 | . | TRBJ2-7 | TRBD2 | TRBV3-1
TGTGCCAGCAGCAAGGAGGGGGGGTCCTACAATGAGCAGTTCTTC | CASSKEGGSYNEQFF | 15 | many | TRBJ2-1 | . | TRBV5-4
TGTGCCAGCAGTTACTCCCGGCAGAATGATTCACCCCTCCACTTT | CASSYSRQNDSPLHF | 15 | many | TRBJ1-6 | . | TRBV6-5
TGTGCCAGTAGTATGGCGGTAGCCTCTTCGACAGATACGCAGTATTTT | CASSMAVASSTDTQYF | 16 | many | TRBJ2-3 | . | TRBV19
TGTGCCAGCAGCTTGTTCGGGGAGCTGTTTTTT | CASSLFGELFF | 11 | . | TRBJ2-2 | . | TRBV5-8
TGCGCCAGCAGCTTGGGTCCTAGAGCGGGGGGGCACAATGAGCAGTTCTTC | CASSLGPRAGGHNEQFF | 17 | . | TRBJ2-1 | TRBD2 | TRBV5-1
TGTGCCAGCGGCGACGGGACAGGGGGTTTGTCCTACGAGCAGTACTTC | CASGDGTGGLSYEQYF | 16 | many | TRBJ2-7 | TRBD1 | TRBV27
TGTGCCAGCAGCCCGAGGGGACTAGCCCTCTCTGGGGCCAACGTCCTGACTTTC | CASSPRGLALSGANVLTF | 18 | many | TRBJ2-6 | TRBD2 | TRBV13
TGTGCCAGCAGACACTCCGGACAGTCTGGGGCCAACGTCCTGACTTTC | CASRHSGQSGANVLTF | 16 | many | TRBJ2-6 | . | TRBV6-2/TRBV6-3
TGCAGCGTCGACACATCCTACGAGCAGTACTTC | CSVDTSYEQYF | 11 | . | TRBJ2-7 | . | TRBV29-1
TGTGCCAGCAGCGTATCCCCTTACTACGAGCAGTACTTC | CASSVSPYYEQYF | 13 | many | TRBJ2-7 | . | TRBV9
TGTGCCAGCAGTGCAACAGGGGGCTCCCACAATGAGCAGTTCTTC | CASSATGGSHNEQFF | 15 | few | TRBJ2-1 | TRBD1 | TRBV25-1
TGTGCCAGGGACAAAAAGGGAACCGGGGAGCTGTTTTTT | CARDKKGTGELFF | 13 | many | TRBJ2-2 | . | TRBV21-1
TGTGCCAGCAGCCCAGGGACCGTAAACTATGGCTACACCTTC | CASSPGTVNYGYTF | 14 | medium-sized | TRBJ1-2 | . | TRBV7-9
TGTGCCAGCAGTTTAAGCCTGAACACCGGGGAGCTGTTTTTT | CASSLSLNTGELFF | 14 | . | TRBJ2-2 | . | TRBV6-2/TRBV6-3
TGTGCCAGCAGCACCCTCGGACTAGCCATGAACACCGGGGAGCTGTTTTTT | CASSTLGLAMNTGELFF | 17 | many | TRBJ2-2 | TRBD2 | TRBV7-9
TGTGCCAGCAGCTACGGACAGGGTGACTATGGCTACACCTTC | CASSYGQGDYGYTF | 14 | many | TRBJ1-2 | TRBD1 | TRBV7-2
TGTGCCAGCAGCTTGTCACCGGGGGCGCGAAAGACCCAGTACTTC | CASSLSPGARKTQYF | 15 | many | TRBJ2-5 | . | TRBV5-6
TGCAGTGCTACAGGGGAGGGGTACTCCTACGAGCAGTACTTC | CSATGEGYSYEQYF | 14 | few | TRBJ2-7 | . | TRBV20-1
TGTGCCTGGAGTGTGCAGGGCCCGGACACCGGGGAGCTGTTTTTT | CAWSVQGPDTGELFF | 15 | few | TRBJ2-2 | . | TRBV30
TGTGCCAGCAGCTTAGATGAGACCCAGTACTTC | CASSLDETQYF | 11 | many | TRBJ2-5 | . | TRBV7-2
TGCAGTGCTAGAGCTACAGGGGTGAAAAATCAGCCCCAGCATTTT | CSARATGVKNQPQHF | 15 | . | TRBJ1-5 | TRBD1 | TRBV20-1
TGCAGTGCCCAGCCCCCTAGTGCCACCGGGGAGCTGTTTTTT | CSAQPPSATGELFF | 14 | . | TRBJ2-2 | . | TRBV20-1
TGTGCCAGCAGCTTAGTGGGACAGGGGCGAGGGGAGACCCAGTACTTC | CASSLVGQGRGETQYF | 16 | . | TRBJ2-5 | TRBD1 | TRBV7-2
TGTGCCAGCAGGCGGGGGTTCACTGAAGCTTTCTTT | CASRRGFTEAFF | 12 | many | TRBJ1-1 | . | TRBV25-1
TGTGCTAGCAGCTCCCGGGCGAGGAATGAGCAGTTCTTC | CASSSRARNEQFF | 13 | few | TRBJ2-1 | . | TRBV7-7
TGTGCCTGGAGTGTATCAGGTTCCAGTTCACCCCTCCACTTT | CAWSVSGSSSPLHF | 14 | few | TRBJ1-6 | . | TRBV30
TGTGCCACGGAGCGGGGGTTTTCGACCGGGGAGCTGTTTTTT | CATERGFSTGELFF | 14 | few | TRBJ2-2 | TRBD2 | TRBV24-1
TGTGCCAGCAGCTCCGGACAGACTAATGAAAAACTGTTTTTT | CASSSGQTNEKLFF | 14 | . | TRBJ1-4 | . | TRBV5-5
TGCGCCAGCAGCTCTAACTCGGGACTACGAGGCGGGGAGCTGTTTTTT | CASSSNSGLRGGELFF | 16 | few | TRBJ2-2 | TRBD2 | TRBV5-1
TGCAGTGCTAGAGATGGACCTTGGCGAGAGACCCAGTACTTC | CSARDGPWRETQYF | 14 | many | TRBJ2-5 | . | TRBV20-1